Listed here is a single TCR beta chain. The sample is drawn from a study of blood T cell repertoires in COVID-19. Profiling relied on immunoSEQ multiplex PCR, and the TCRdb table lists in-frame clones only, not all of them. Among about 190,000 clones listed, roughly nine tenths were seen once. This receptor was taken from a man aged 25-40 years with acute or convalescent COVID-19. The sequenced sample was peripheral blood.

The CDR3 region has the DNA TGCAGCGGAAGGGACAGGGGGCAAGCTTTCTTT. Translation gives CSGRDRGQAFF. The rearrangement uses TRBV29-1 and TRBJ1-1; 12 bases are a match to TRBD1. Trimming took 7 bases from V and 9 from J; bases not matched to a gene: 3. CDR3 length equals 11 residues. From germline, CDR1 is SQVTM and CDR2 ANQGSEA.